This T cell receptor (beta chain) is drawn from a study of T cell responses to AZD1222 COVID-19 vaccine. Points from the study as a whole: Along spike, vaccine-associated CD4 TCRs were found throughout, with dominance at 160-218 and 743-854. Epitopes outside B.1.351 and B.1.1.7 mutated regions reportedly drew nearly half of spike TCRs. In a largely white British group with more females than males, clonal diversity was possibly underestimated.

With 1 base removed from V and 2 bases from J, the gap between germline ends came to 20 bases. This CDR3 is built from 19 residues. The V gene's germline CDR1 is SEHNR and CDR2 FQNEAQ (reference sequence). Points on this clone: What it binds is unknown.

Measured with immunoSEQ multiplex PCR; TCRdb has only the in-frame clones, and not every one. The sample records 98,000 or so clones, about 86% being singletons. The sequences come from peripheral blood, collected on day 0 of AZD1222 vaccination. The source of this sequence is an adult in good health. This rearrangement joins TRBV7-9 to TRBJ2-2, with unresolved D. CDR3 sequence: CASSLGSLKGNTNTGELFF. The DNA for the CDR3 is TGTGCCAGCAGCTTAGGGTCGTTAAAGGGAAATACAAACACCGGGGAGCTGTTTTTT.